This T cell receptor beta chain came from a study of blood T cell repertoires in COVID-19. Study-wide background: The United States, Italy and Spain were the sources of the acute and convalescent COVID-19 samples. T cells, B-cell-depleted T cells, or PBMCs supplied cDNA or gDNA.

After removal of 4 bases from V and 1 base from J, the junction contained 3 bases not matched to a gene. Germline V gene sequence: CDR1 SGHNT, CDR2 YENEEA. The CDR3 covers 14 residues. Source study methods: Nucleated cell counts were estimated from reference gene primer amplification. The data were produced by immunoSEQ multiplex PCR, yet TCRdb's version contains in-frame clones alone and is incomplete. D and trimming come from the DNA, and the V and J calls and clone size come from that table. Of more than 250,000 clones listed, about 89% were seen once; the top ten hold under 8%. The V and J genes are TRBV11-3 and TRBJ1-1; 7 bases align to TRBD1. The receptor was derived from a man younger than 30 who had recovered from COVID-19. Material for sequencing was peripheral blood. Here the CDR3 reads CASSSRTGNTEAFF. CDR3 sequence (DNA): TGTGCCAGCAGCTCCCGGACAGGGAACACTGAAGCTTTCTTT.